Below are 24 T cell receptor beta chains sequenced from a single sample in a study of T-cell reconstitution after alpha-beta-depleted transplantation in children. During its preparation, the TCRbeta library received unique molecular identifiers. MiXCR, run by TCRdb on the PCR reads, gives a single entry per CDR3 protein. This table holds more than 300,000 distinct CDR3 sequences, 15% to 20% found once. The starting material was PBMCs, mostly from graft donor cells, obtained 360 days after TCRalphabeta/CD19-depleted stem cell transplant. Receptors were obtained from a male patient under 10 years old who had a stem cell transplant for acute lymphoblastic leukemia, so the T cells may come from the graft donor.

The sample holds many counts of this clonotype. The rearrangement links TRBV4-3 to TRBJ2-3; tentative D call: TRBD2 (6 bases). CDR1 LGHNA and CDR2 YSLEER come from the germline V gene. The V and J ends lost 0 bases and 4 bases respectively, with 17 bases between them. The CDR3 length is 17 residues. CDR3 sequence (DNA): TGCGCCAGCAGCCAAGACCTTCCCGGGAGCGCCGCAGATACGCAGTATTTT. This translates into CASSQDLPGSAADTQYF.

This clonotype was counted between two and nine times. J is TRBJ2-1 and V is TRBV12-3 or TRBV12-4; 10 bases align to TRBD2. The V segment lost 6 bases and the J segment 2 bases; nucleotides outside the gene matches: 7. The length of the CDR3 is 16 residues. The CDR3 is CASSSSGRATYNEQFF. The CDR3 nucleotides are TGTGCCAGCAGCTCCAGCGGGAGGGCCACCTACAATGAGCAGTTCTTC.

This clonotype has a handful of counts. The genes are TRBV12-3 or TRBV12-4 and TRBJ2-5; 8 bases agree with TRBD2. The CDR3 is 14 amino acids. J gave up 7 bases and V 6 bases, and 10 bases lay outside the gene matches. Here the CDR3 DNA reads TGTGCCAGCAGACCGACTAGCGCCCCGGGGACCCAGTACTTC. Translation gives CASRPTSAPGTQYF.

The rearrangement uses TRBV28 and TRBJ1-5; D not certain. The CDR3 sequence is 16 residues long. Germline-derived CDR1 and CDR2 are MDHEN and SYDVKM. The V end was cut by 4 bases, the J end by 2 bases, with 15 bases between. The CDR3 is CASSYQVGLGNQPQHF. The CDR3 coding sequence is TGTGCCAGCAGTTATCAGGTCGGCCTTGGCAATCAGCCCCAGCATTTT.

The gene calls are TRBV24-1 and TRBJ2-1; 10 nucleotides agree with TRBD2. The junction had 11 bases not matched to a gene; V was cut back by 9 bases and J by 7 bases. From germline, CDR1 is KGHDR and CDR2 SFDVKD. This CDR3 has 15 amino acids. The CDR3, as DNA: TGTGCCACCTCCCAGGATAGCGGGAGGAAAAATGAGCAGTTCTTC. Translated: CATSQDSGRKNEQFF.

The gene calls are TRBV20-1 and TRBJ2-7; possible D gene TRBD1, 5 bases. Germline CDR1 reads DFQATT; CDR2 reads SNEGSKA (reference sequence). Trimming shortened V by 6 bases and J by 0 bases, and 12 bases separated the two germline ends. CDR3 size: 13 residues. The CDR3 spells CSAQDLSSYEQYF. DNA for the CDR3: TGCAGTGCACAGGACCTTTCCTCCTACGAGCAGTACTTC.

Concerning this clonotype: Germline is not matched at one junction end, which may reflect a read error. The chain joins TRBV5-1 to TRBJ2-3; unclear D gene. Germline V gene data show CDR1 as SGHRS and CDR2 as YFSETQ. This CDR3 spans 13 amino acids. The CDR3 nucleotides are TGCGCCAGCAGCTCACCTGCAGAAGATAGGCAGTATTTT. As protein: CASSSPAEDRQYF.

Only a few counts were recorded for this clonotype. The genes are TRBV15 and TRBJ2-5, with D uncertain. Germline V CDR1 and CDR2: LNHNV, YYDKDF (reference sequence). The germline V and J ends were trimmed by 3 bases and 4 bases, with 9 bases remaining between them. The CDR3 runs to 13 residues. The CDR3, as DNA: TGTGCCACCAGCAGGACACTTCTAGAGACCCAGTACTTC. Translated: CATSRTLLETQYF.

The V call is TRBV11-1, the J call TRBJ1-4; a weak D match, TRBD1 (6 bases). The V gene's germline CDR1 is SGHAT and CDR2 FQDESV (reference sequence). The CDR3 contains 18 residues. The V end was cut by 1 base, the J end by 4 bases, with 19 bases between. CDR3 coding DNA: TGTGCCAGCAGCTTAGTACGGGGGGCCGTAGCCTATAATGAAAAACTGTTTTTT. As protein: CASSLVRGAVAYNEKLFF.

The V and J genes are TRBV25-1 and TRBJ1-1, with a weak D call TRBD1 (5 bases). Germline V gene data show CDR1 as MGHDK and CDR2 as SYGVNS. Trimming stripped 5 bases from V and 1 base from J, with 20 bases between. CDR3 size: 17 residues. CDR3 DNA: TGTGCCAGCAGTTCCCTGGGTGGGGGGAGAGGGAACACTGAAGCTTTCTTT. This gives the protein CASSSLGGGRGNTEAFF. Looking up the rest from reference TRBV25-1 and TRBJ1-1 gives the full variable domain: EADIYQTPRYLVIGTGKKITLECSQTMGHDKMYWYQQDPGMELHLIHYSYGVNSTEKGDLSSESTVSRIRTEHFPLTLESARPSHTSQYLCASSSLGGGRGNTEAFFGQGTRLTVV.

The table lists this clonotype with a few counts. This rearrangement joins TRBV28 to TRBJ2-5; 7 bases fit TRBD2. This CDR3 is 15 amino acids long. Germline assignment: CDR1 MDHEN and CDR2 SYDVKM. Losses at the gene ends were 3 bases for V and 2 bases for J; bases not matched to a gene: 6. CDR3 region: CASSFAGEGQETQYF. The CDR3 coding sequence is TGTGCCAGCAGTTTCGCGGGAGAGGGACAAGAGACCCAGTACTTC.

J is TRBJ2-7 and V is TRBV20-1; 10 positions agree with TRBD2. Germline CDR1 and CDR2: DFQATT and SNEGSKA (reference sequence). The V segment lost 5 bases and the J segment 3 bases; nucleotides outside the gene matches: 7. CDR3 length: 14 residues. The CDR3 DNA reads as TGCAGTGCTGGTCCTAGCGGGAGAAACTACGAGCAGTACTTC. It translates to CSAGPSGRNYEQYF.

The sample holds many counts of this clonotype. The chain combines TRBV11-2 with TRBJ2-7, with 8 bases matching TRBD1. Germline V lookup: CDR1 SGHAT, CDR2 FQNNGV. The CDR3 spans 15 residues. The trim removed 2 bases at V and 4 bases at J, leaving 7 bases unmatched. The CDR3 region is CASSLSRTGRYEQYF. The CDR3 DNA follows: TGTGCCAGCAGCTTAAGTCGGACAGGGAGGTACGAGCAGTACTTC.

Only a few counts were recorded for this clonotype. The rearrangement links TRBV29-1 to TRBJ2-1; TRBD2 matches at 10 bases. The J segment lost 9 bases and the V segment lost 7 bases, leaving 12 bases of the junction unmatched. This CDR3 region has 14 residues. Germline-derived CDR1 and CDR2 are SQVTM and ANQGSEA. The CDR3 protein is CSAWTSGVWGEQFF. The CDR3 coding sequence is TGCAGCGCTTGGACTAGCGGAGTCTGGGGTGAGCAGTTCTTC.

This clonotype has ten or more counts. The chain is built from TRBV5-1 and TRBJ2-1, with 8 positions matching TRBD2. J was trimmed by 15 bases and V by 0 bases; bases with no gene match: 14. This CDR3 region has 15 residues. CDR1 is SGHRS and CDR2 is YFSETQ in the germline V gene. Here the CDR3 reads CASSLDLGAGARMFF. CDR3 nucleotides: TGCGCCAGCAGCTTGGACCTTGGAGCGGGGGCGCGAATGTTCTTC.

V usage is TRBV10-3 and J usage is TRBJ1-1; D is uncertain. V was clipped by 4 bases and J by 1 base, with 13 bases between them. Germline-derived CDR1 and CDR2 are ENHRY and SYGVKD. CDR3 length: 15 amino acids. CDR3 residues: CAISVIGGKNTEAFF. Written as DNA, the CDR3 is TGTGCCATCAGTGTTATTGGAGGGAAGAACACTGAAGCTTTCTTT.

V gene TRBV7-1 combines with J gene TRBJ2-1; D not resolved. TRBV7-1 is assigned to the ORF class and has an uncertain function. Trimming stripped 1 base from V and 10 bases from J, with 8 bases between. The CDR3 sequence is 12 residues long. CDR3 in amino acids: CASSSGLLEQFF. The CDR3 DNA reads as TGTGCCAGCAGCTCAGGGCTCCTCGAGCAGTTCTTC.

A few counts support this clonotype. The chain combines TRBV4-3 with TRBJ2-2; D is unresolved. Trimming pared 0 bases from V and 6 bases from J, leaving 11 bases between. This CDR3 contains 15 residues. Germline-derived CDR1 and CDR2 are LGHNA and YSLEER. CDR3 loop: CASSQERVLPGELFF. The CDR3 nucleotides are TGCGCCAGCAGCCAAGAACGGGTTCTGCCCGGGGAGCTGTTTTTT.

This clonotype showed up just a few times. The V gene is TRBV5-1, the J gene TRBJ1-4; D remains ambiguous. In germline, CDR1 is SGHRS, CDR2 YFSETQ. The CDR3 covers 18 residues. V was cut by 2 bases and J by 0 bases, with 17 bases left in between. The CDR3 nucleotides are TGCGCCAGCAGCTTCAAACTGGGAGGCCTTGCAACTAATGAAAAACTGTTTTTT. It translates to CASSFKLGGLATNEKLFF. The entire variable domain, with the rest obtained from reference TRBV5-1 and TRBJ1-4, is as follows: KAGVTQTPRYLIKTRGQQVTLSCSPISGHRSVSWYQQTPGQGLQFLFEYFSETQRNKGNFPGRFSGRQFSNSRSEMNVSTLELGDSALYLCASSFKLGGLATNEKLFFGSGTQLSVL.

This clonotype has a handful of counts. J is TRBJ2-7 and V is TRBV4-1, with a tentative D call TRBD2 (6 bases). V shed 1 base and J shed 2 bases, with 12 bases lying between them. Germline loops: CDR1 MGHRA, CDR2 YSYEKL. The CDR3 loop spans 15 amino acids. CDR3 region: CASSQVAAATYEQYF. For the CDR3, the DNA is TGCGCCAGCAGCCAAGTAGCGGCCGCCACCTACGAGCAGTACTTC.

The chain uses TRBV10-3 and TRBJ1-4; D gene ambiguous. Trimming removed 7 bases from V and 2 bases from J, with 8 bases in between. The length of the CDR3 is 13 residues. Germline V gives CDR1 ENHRY, CDR2 SYGVKD. The CDR3 region is CAIKGSTNEKLFF. CDR3 in DNA: TGTGCCATCAAAGGGTCTACTAATGAAAAACTGTTTTTT.

The chain carries TRBV6-1 and TRBJ1-4, with D perhaps TRBD1 (5 bases). V was shortened by 6 bases and J by 1 base, with 12 bases between the two germline ends. Germline CDR1 is MNHNS and CDR2 is SASEGT. This CDR3 has 15 residues. The CDR3 DNA reads TGTGCCAGCAGATCTCCAAGGGGAACTAATGAAAAACTGTTTTTT. It encodes CASRSPRGTNEKLFF.

V gene TRBV4-1 combines with J gene TRBJ2-1; 14 nucleotides align to TRBD2. V lost 4 bases to trimming and J lost 4 bases; unmatched junction nucleotides: 21. The CDR3 consists of 22 residues. CDR1 and CDR2 from the germline V gene are MGHRA and YSYEKL. CDR3 nucleotides: TGCGCCAGCAGCCGCGGACTAGCGGGAGGCTCCGGGGTGCCTCAAGGTTACAATGAGCAGTTCTTC. Its protein is CASSRGLAGGSGVPQGYNEQFF.

A word on this clonotype: This is likely a read error, given that the CDR3 carries no conserved phenylalanine or tryptophan at its end. J is TRBJ1-2 and V is TRBV18; TRBD1 matches at 9 bases. Germline V gene data show CDR1 as KGHSH and CDR2 as LQKENI. The CDR3 is 13 amino acids. V shed 5 bases, J shed 7 bases, and the junction held 5 bases outside the gene matches. The CDR3 bases are TGTGCCAGCTCAGCTCGGGACAGGGCTGGCTACACCTGC. It is translated as CASSARDRAGYTC.